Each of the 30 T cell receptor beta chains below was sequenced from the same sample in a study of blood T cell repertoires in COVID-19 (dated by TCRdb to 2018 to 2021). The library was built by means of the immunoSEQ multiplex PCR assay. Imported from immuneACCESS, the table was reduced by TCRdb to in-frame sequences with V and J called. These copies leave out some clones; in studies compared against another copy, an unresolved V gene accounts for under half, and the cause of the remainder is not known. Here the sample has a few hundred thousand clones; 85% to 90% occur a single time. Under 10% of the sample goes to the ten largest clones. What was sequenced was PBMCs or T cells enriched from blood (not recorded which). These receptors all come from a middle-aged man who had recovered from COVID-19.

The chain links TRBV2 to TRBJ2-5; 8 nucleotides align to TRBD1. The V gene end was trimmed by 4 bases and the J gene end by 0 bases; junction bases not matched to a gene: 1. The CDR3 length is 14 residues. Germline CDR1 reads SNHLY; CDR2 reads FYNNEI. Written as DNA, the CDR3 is TGTGCCAGCAGTGGGGACAGGTACCAAGAGACCCAGTACTTC. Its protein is CASSGDRYQETQYF.

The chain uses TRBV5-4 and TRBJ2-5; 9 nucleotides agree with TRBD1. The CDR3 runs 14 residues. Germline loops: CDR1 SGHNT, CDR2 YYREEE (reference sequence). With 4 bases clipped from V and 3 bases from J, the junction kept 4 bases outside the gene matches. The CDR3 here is CASSPGQGEETQYF. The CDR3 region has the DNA TGTGCCAGCAGCCCGGGACAGGGTGAAGAGACCCAGTACTTC.

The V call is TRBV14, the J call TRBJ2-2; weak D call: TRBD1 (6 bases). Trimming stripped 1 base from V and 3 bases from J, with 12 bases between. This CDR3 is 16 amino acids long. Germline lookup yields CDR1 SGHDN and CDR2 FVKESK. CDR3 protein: CASSQVAGADTGELFF. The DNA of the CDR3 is TGTGCCAGCAGCCAAGTGGCAGGGGCGGACACCGGGGAGCTGTTTTTT.

The CDR3 bases are TGTGCCAGCAGTTTGACAGGAAGATTTGGCTACACCTTC. Translating it yields CASSLTGRFGYTF. The chain carries TRBV6-5 and TRBJ1-2; maybe TRBD1 (6 bases). This CDR3 region has 13 residues. V lost 4 bases to trimming and J lost 7 bases, with 13 bases between them. Germline V gene sequence: CDR1 MNHEY, CDR2 SVGAGI.

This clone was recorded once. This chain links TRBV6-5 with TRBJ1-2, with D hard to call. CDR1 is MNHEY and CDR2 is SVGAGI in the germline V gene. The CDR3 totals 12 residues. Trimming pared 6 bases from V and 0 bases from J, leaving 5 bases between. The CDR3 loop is CASRPANYGYTF. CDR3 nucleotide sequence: TGTGCCAGCAGGCCAGCTAACTATGGCTACACCTTC.

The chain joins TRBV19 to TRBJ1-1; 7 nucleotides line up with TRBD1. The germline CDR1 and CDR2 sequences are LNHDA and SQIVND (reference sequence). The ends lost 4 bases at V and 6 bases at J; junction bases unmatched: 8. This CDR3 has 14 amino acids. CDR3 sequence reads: CASSRVQGEAEAFF. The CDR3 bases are TGTGCCAGTAGTAGGGTGCAGGGGGAGGCTGAAGCTTTCTTT.

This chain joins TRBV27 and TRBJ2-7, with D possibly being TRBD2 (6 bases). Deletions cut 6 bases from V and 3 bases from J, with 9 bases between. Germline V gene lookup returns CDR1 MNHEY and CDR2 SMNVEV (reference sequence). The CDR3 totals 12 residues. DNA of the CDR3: TGTGCCAGCAGCTTGGGGGGCTACGAGCAGTACTTC. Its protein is CASSLGGYEQYF.

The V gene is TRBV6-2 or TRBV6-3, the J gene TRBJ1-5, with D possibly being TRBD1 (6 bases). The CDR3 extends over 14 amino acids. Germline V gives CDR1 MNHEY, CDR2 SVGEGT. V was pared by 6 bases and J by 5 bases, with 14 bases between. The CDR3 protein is CASSSRGRDQPQHF. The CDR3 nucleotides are TGTGCCAGCAGCTCAAGGGGGAGAGATCAGCCCCAGCATTTT.

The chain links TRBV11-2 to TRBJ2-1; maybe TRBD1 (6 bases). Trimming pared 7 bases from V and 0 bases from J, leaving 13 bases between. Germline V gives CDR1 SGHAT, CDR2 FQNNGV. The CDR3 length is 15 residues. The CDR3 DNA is TGTGCCAGCACCCGGGACACCAGCTCCTACAATGAGCAGTTCTTC. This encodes CASTRDTSSYNEQFF.

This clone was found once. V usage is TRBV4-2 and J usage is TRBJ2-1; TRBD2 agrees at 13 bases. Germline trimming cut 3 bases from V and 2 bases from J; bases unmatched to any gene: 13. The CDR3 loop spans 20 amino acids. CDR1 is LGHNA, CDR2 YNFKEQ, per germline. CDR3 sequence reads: CASSHIPLVGLAGTYNEQFF. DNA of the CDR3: TGTGCCAGCAGCCACATCCCCCTGGTGGGACTAGCGGGAACCTACAATGAGCAGTTCTTC.

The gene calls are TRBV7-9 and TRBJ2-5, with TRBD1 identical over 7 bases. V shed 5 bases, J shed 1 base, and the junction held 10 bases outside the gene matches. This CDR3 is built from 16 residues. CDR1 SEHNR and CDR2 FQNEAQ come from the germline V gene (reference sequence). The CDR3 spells CASSRGTANPQETQYF. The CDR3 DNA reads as TGTGCCAGCAGCCGAGGGACAGCCAACCCCCAAGAGACCCAGTACTTC.

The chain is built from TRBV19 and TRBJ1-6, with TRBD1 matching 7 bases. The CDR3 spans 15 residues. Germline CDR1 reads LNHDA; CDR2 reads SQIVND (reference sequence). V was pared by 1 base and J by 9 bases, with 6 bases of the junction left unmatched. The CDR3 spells CASSIGTGAGSPLHF. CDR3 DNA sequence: TGTGCCAGTAGTATAGGGACAGGTGCCGGTTCACCCCTCCACTTT.

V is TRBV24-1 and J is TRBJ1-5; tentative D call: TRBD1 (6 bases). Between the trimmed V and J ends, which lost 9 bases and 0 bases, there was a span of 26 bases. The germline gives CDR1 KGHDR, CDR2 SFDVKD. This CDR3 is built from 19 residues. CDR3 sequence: CATPLPSRDKMYSNQPQHF. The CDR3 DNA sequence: TGTGCCACCCCACTCCCATCCCGGGACAAAATGTATAGCAATCAGCCCCAGCATTTT.

CDR3 in DNA: TGTGCCAGCAGCCAGGACAGGGCCGAAGCTTTCTTT. This translates into CASSQDRAEAFF. V usage is TRBV27 and J usage is TRBJ1-1; TRBD1 matches 8 bases. CDR3 size: 12 residues. CDR1 and CDR2 (germline): MNHEY, SMNVEV (reference sequence). Losses at the gene ends were 6 bases for V and 8 bases for J; bases not matched to a gene: 5.

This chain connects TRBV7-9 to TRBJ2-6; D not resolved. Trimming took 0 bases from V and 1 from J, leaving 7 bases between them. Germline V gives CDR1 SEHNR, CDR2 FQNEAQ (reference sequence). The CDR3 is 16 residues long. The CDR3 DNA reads TGTGCCAGCAGCTTAGCGGCCCCATCTGGGGCCAACGTCCTGACTTTC. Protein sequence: CASSLAAPSGANVLTF.

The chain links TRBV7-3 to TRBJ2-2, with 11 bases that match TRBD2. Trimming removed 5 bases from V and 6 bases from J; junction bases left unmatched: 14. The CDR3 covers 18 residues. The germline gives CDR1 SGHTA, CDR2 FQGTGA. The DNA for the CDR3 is TGTGCCAGCAGCCACGCCGTCCTTAGCGGGAGGGCCGCCGGGGAGCTGTTTTTT. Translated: CASSHAVLSGRAAGELFF.

The CDR3 nucleotides read TGCGCCAGCAGCCAAGTGGGGGAGGGCTATGGCTACACCTTC. The encoded protein is CASSQVGEGYGYTF. The rearrangement links TRBV4-1 to TRBJ1-2; a weak D match, TRBD1 (5 bases). Germline-derived CDR1 and CDR2 are MGHRA and YSYEKL. V lost 1 base, J lost 4 bases, and 10 bases lay in between. CDR3 length: 14 amino acids.

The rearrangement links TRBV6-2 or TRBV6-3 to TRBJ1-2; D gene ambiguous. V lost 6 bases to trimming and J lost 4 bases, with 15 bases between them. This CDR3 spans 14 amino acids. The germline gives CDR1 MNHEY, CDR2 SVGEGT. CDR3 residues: CASSPPRFTYGYTF. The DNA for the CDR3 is TGTGCCAGCAGCCCACCCCGGTTTACCTATGGCTACACCTTC.

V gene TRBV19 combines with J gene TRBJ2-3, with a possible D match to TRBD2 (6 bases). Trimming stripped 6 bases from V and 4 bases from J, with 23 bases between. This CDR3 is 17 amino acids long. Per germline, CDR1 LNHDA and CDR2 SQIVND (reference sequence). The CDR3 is CASSADYNLGWADTQYF. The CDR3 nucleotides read TGTGCCAGTAGCGCGGACTACAACCTGGGTTGGGCAGATACGCAGTATTTT.

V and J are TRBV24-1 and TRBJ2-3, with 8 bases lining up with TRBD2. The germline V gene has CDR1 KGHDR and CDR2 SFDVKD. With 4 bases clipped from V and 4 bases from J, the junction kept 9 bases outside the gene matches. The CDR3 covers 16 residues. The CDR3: CATSDHQRGWPDTQYF. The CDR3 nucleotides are TGTGCCACCAGTGACCACCAGCGGGGGTGGCCAGATACGCAGTATTTT.

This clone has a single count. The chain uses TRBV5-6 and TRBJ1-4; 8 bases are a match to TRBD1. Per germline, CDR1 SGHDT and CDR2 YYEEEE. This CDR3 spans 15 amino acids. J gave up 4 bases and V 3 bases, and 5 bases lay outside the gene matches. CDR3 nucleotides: TGTGCCAGCAGCTCGACAGGGGCGGGTAATGAAAAACTGTTTTTT. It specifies CASSSTGAGNEKLFF.

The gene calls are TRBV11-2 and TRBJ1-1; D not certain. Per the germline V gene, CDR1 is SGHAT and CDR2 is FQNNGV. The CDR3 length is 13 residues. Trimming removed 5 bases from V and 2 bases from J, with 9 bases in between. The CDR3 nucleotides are TGTGCCAGCAGCCCGGGAGTTAACACTGAAGCTTTCTTT. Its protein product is CASSPGVNTEAFF.

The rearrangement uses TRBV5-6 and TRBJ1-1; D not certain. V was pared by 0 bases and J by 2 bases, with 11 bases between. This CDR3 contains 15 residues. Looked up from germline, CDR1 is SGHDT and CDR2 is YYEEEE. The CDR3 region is CASSLVSVQNTEAFF. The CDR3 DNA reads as TGTGCCAGCAGCTTGGTTTCAGTCCAAAACACTGAAGCTTTCTTT. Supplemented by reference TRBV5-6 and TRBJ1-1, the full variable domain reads DAGVTQSPTHLIKTRGQQVTLRCSPKSGHDTVSWYQQALGQGPQFIFQYYEEEERQRGNFPDRFSGHQFPNYSSELNVNALLLGDSALYLCASSLVSVQNTEAFFGQGTRLTVV.

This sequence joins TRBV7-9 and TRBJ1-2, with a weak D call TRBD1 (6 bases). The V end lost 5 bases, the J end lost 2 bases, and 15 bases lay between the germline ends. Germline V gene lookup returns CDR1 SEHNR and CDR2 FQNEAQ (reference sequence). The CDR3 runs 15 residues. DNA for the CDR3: TGTGCCAGCAGCCAGTCGGGACACACCAACTATGGCTACACCTTC. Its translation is CASSQSGHTNYGYTF.

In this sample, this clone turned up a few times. The CDR3 region is CASSLAGTSGRSTDTQYF. In DNA, the CDR3 is TGTGCCAGCAGCTTAGCCGGGACTAGCGGGAGGTCGACAGATACGCAGTATTTT. The genes are TRBV7-6 and TRBJ2-3; 15 positions match TRBD2. V lost 0 bases, J lost 3 bases, and 4 bases stayed unmatched. CDR3 length equals 18 residues. Germline loops: CDR1 SGHVS, CDR2 FNYEAQ.

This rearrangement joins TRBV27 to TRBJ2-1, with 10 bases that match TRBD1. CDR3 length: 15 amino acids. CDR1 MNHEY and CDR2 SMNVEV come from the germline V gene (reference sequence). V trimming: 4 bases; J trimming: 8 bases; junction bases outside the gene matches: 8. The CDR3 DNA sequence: TGTGCCAGCAGTTCGCCGGGACAGGGGTGGTATGAGCAGTTCTTC. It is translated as CASSSPGQGWYEQFF.

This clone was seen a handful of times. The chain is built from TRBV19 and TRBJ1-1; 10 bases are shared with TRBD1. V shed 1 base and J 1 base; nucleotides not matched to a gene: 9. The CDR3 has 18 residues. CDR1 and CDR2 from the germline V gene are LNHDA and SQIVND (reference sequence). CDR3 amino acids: CASSIGTGGAMRNTEAFF. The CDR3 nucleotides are TGTGCCAGTAGTATAGGGACAGGGGGGGCCATGCGGAACACTGAAGCTTTCTTT.

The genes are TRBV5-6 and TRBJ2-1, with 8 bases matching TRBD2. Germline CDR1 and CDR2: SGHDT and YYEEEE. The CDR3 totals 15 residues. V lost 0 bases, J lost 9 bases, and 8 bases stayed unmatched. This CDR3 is CASSLGSVSGIEQFF. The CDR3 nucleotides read TGTGCCAGCAGCTTGGGAAGTGTTAGCGGGATTGAGCAGTTCTTC.

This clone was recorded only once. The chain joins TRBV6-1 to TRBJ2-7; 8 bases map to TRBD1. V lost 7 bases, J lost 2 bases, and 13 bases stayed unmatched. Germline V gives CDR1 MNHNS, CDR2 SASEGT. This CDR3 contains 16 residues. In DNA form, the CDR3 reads TGTGCCAGCACTGACAGGGGCGCCCATAAACCCTACGAGCAGTACTTC. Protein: CASTDRGAHKPYEQYF.

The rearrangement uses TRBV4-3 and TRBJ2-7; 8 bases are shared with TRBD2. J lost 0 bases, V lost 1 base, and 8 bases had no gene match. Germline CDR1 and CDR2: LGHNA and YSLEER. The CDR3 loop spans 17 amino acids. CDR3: CASSQGLLSGTSYEQYF. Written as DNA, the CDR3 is TGCGCCAGCAGCCAAGGCCTGCTTAGCGGGACCTCCTACGAGCAGTACTTC.